Listed below are T cell receptor beta chains from one sample, sequenced in a study of vaccination effects on CD4 cells after COVID-19. Data came from immunoSEQ multiplex PCR; TCRdb stores just in-frame clones and leaves some out. The sample shows 63,000 or so clones, more than 65% of them seen only once. What these receptors recognize is not known. This specimen was CD4+ T cells from PBMCs cultured with HIV peptides, taken before COVID-19 vaccination. These receptors came from a human donor who had a prior SARS-CoV-2 infection. Each CDR3 is given with its conserved first and last residue. D genes are given only for firm matches. Rows give clone size only sometimes, using once, few, many, or a class for an expanded clone.

.	TRBV5-4	.	TRBJ2-7	CASSPPGVIYEQYF	TGTGCCAGCAGCCCCCCAGGGGTTATCTACGAGCAGTACTTC
.	TRBV5-1	.	TRBJ2-3	CASSFRHTQYF	TGCGCCAGCAGCTTTAGGCATACGCAGTATTTT
.	TRBV5-4	TRBD1	TRBJ2-5	CASTQQGAETQYF	TGTGCCAGCACCCAACAGGGGGCAGAGACCCAGTACTTC
.	TRBV2	TRBD1	TRBJ1-2	CASRRGQGVNYGYTF	TGTGCCAGCAGGAGAGGACAGGGGGTGAACTATGGCTACACCTTC
once	TRBV24-1	TRBD1	TRBJ2-3	CATSAPGTGADTQYF	TGTGCCACCAGTGCACCCGGGACAGGGGCAGATACGCAGTATTTT
.	TRBV28	.	TRBJ2-3	CASSSTREAQYF	TGTGCCAGCAGTTCCACCCGAGAGGCGCAGTATTTT
.	TRBV5-1	.	TRBJ2-1	CASSFQNSYNEQFF	TGCGCCAGCAGCTTCCAAAACTCCTACAATGAGCAGTTCTTC
.	TRBV6-1	.	TRBJ2-4	CASSEARDSIYIQYF	TGTGCCAGCAGTGAAGCGCGGGACAGTATTTACATTCAGTACTTC
.	TRBV5-1	.	TRBJ2-1	CASSLVSQSYNEQFF	TGCGCCAGCAGCTTGGTTTCACAGTCCTACAATGAGCAGTTCTTC
few	TRBV6-6	TRBD1	TRBJ2-5	CASSWTGEETQYF	TGTGCCAGCAGCTGGACAGGGGAAGAGACCCAGTACTTC
few	TRBV6-5	.	TRBJ1-2	CASGKGTGNYGYTF	TGTGCCAGCGGGAAAGGTACAGGGAACTATGGCTACACCTTC
.	TRBV7-8	.	TRBJ1-2	CASSQRGYGYTF	TGTGCCAGCAGCCAGCGGGGCTATGGCTACACCTTC
.	TRBV24-1	.	TRBJ2-5	CATSDLSGKETQYF	TGTGCCACCAGTGATTTGAGCGGAAAAGAGACCCAGTACTTC
.	TRBV20-1	.	TRBJ2-3	CSASYRSTDTQYF	TGCAGTGCTAGTTATCGAAGCACAGATACGCAGTATTTT
few	TRBV6-5	TRBD2	TRBJ2-1	CASSDSGGRREQFF	TGTGCCAGCAGCGATAGCGGGGGGCGCCGTGAGCAGTTCTTC
.	TRBV7-9	.	TRBJ2-5	CASSLLGGTQYF	TGTGCCAGCAGCTTACTGGGGGGGACCCAGTACTTC